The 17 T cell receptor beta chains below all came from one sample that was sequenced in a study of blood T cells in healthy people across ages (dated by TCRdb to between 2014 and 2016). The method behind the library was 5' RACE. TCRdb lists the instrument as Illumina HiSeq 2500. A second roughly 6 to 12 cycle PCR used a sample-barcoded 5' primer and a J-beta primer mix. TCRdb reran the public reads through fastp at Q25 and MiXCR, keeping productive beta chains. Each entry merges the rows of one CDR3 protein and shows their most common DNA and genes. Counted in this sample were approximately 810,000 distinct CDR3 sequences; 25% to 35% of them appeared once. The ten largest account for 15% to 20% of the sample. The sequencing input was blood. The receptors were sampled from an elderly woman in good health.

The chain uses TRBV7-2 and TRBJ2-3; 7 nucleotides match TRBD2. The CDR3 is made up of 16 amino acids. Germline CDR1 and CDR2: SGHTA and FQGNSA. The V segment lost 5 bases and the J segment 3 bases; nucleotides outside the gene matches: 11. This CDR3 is CASSTQTGGRTDTQYF. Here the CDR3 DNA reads TGTGCCAGCAGCACACAAACTGGCGGGAGAACAGATACGCAGTATTTT.

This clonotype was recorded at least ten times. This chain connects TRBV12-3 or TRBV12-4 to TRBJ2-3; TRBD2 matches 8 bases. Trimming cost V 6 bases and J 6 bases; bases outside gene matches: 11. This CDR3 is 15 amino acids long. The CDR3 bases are TGTGCCAGCAGCCGTATACTAGCGGAGGCGGATACGCAGTATTTT. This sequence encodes CASSRILAEADTQYF.

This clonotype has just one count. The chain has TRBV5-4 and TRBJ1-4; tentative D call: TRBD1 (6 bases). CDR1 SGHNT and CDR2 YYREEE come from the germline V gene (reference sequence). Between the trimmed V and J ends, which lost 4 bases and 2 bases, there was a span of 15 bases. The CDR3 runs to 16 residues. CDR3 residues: CASSRGGGATNEKLFF. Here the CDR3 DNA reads TGTGCCAGCAGCCGGGGAGGGGGTGCGACTAATGAAAAACTGTTTTTT.

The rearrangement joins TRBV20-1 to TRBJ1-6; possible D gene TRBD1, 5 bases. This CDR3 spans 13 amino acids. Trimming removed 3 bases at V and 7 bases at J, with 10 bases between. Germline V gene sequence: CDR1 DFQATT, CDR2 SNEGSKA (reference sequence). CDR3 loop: CSARKDTNSPLHF. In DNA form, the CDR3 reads TGCAGTGCTAGGAAGGACACCAATTCACCCCTCCACTTT.

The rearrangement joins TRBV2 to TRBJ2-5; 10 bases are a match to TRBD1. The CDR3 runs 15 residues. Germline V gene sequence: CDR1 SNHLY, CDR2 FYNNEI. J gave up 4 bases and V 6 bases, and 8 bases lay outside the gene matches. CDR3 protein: CASRAGTGVTETQYF. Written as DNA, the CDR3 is TGTGCCAGCAGGGCCGGGACAGGGGTTACAGAGACCCAGTACTTC.

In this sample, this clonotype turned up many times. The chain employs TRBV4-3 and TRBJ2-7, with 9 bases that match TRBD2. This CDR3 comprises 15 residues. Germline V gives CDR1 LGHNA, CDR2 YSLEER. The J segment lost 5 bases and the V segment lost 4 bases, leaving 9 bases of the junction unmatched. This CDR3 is CASSLRGRAGDEQYF. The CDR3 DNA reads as TGCGCCAGCAGCCTCCGCGGGAGGGCGGGCGACGAGCAGTACTTC.

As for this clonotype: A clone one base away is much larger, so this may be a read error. The CDR3 loop is CSASLGASYNEQYF. Here the CDR3 DNA reads TGCAGTGCTAGCCTTGGGGCCTCCTACAATGAGCAGTACTTC. J is TRBJ2-7 and V is TRBV20-1; possible D gene TRBD1, 5 bases. From germline, CDR1 is DFQATT and CDR2 SNEGSKA (reference sequence). The V end lost 3 bases, the J end lost 7 bases, and 19 bases lay between the germline ends. The length of the CDR3 is 14 residues.

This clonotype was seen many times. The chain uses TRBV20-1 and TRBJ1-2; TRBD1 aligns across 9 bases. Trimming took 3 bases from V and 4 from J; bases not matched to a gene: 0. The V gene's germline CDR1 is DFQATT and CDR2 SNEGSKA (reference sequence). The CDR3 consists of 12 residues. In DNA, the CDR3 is TGCAGTGCTAGGACAGGGGGCTATGGCTACACCTTC. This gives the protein CSARTGGYGYTF.

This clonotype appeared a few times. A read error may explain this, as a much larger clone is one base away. CDR3 coding DNA: TGTGCCAGCAGCTTGGTACCGGGACAGGGCCGTCATGAGCAGTACTTC. Protein product: CASSLVPGQGRHEQYF. V and J are TRBV5-6 and TRBJ2-5, with 9 bases identical to TRBD1. Germline trimming cut 0 bases from V and 11 bases from J; bases unmatched to any gene: 14. The CDR3 contains 16 residues. Germline values: CDR1 SGHDT, CDR2 YYEEEE.

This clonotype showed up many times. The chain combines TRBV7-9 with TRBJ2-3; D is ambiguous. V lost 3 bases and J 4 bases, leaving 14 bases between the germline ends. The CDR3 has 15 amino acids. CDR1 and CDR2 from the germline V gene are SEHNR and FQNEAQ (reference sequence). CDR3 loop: CASSLPKAHPDTQYF. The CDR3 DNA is TGTGCCAGCAGCTTGCCAAAGGCCCATCCAGATACGCAGTATTTT.

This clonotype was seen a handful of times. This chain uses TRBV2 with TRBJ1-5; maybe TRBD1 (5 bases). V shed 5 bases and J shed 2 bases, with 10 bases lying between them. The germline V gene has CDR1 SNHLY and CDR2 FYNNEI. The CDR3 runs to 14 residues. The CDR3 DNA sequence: TGTGCCAGCAGTCTCCGGGACCGCAATCAGCCCCAGCATTTT. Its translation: CASSLRDRNQPQHF. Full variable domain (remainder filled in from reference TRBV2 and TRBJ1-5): EPEVTQTPSHQVTQMGQEVILRCVPISNHLYFYWYRQILGQKVEFLVSFYNNEISEKSEIFDDQFSVERPDGSNFTLKIRSTKLEDSAMYFCASSLRDRNQPQHFGDGTRLSIL.

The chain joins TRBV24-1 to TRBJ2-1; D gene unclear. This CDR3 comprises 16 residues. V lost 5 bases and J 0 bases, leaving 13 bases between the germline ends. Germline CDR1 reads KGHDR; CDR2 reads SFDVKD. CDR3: CATSGQTTTSYNEQFF. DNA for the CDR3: TGTGCCACCAGTGGCCAGACAACCACCTCCTACAATGAGCAGTTCTTC.

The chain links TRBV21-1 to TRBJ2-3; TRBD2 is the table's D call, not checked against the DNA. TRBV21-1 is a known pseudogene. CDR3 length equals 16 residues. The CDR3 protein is CASSKREREPVDTQYF. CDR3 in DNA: TGTGCCAGCAGCAAAAGGGAGCGGGAGCCGGTGGATACGCAGTATTTT.

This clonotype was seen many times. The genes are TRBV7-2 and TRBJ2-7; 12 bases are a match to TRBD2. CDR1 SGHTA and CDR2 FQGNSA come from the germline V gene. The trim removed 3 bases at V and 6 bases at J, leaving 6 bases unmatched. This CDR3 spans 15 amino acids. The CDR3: CASSFLAGGPVEQYF. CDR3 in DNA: TGTGCCAGCAGCTTCCTAGCGGGGGGGCCGGTCGAGCAGTACTTC.

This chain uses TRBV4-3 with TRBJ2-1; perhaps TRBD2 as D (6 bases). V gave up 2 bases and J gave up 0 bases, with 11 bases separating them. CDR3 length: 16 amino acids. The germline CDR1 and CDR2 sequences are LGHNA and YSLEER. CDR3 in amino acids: CASSQIAESSYNEQFF. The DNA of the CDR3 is TGCGCCAGCAGCCAAATAGCGGAAAGCTCCTACAATGAGCAGTTCTTC.

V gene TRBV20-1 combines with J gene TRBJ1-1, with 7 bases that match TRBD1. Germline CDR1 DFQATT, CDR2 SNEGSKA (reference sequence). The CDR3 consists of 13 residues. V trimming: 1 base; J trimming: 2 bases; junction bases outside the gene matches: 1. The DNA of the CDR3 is TGCAGTGCTAGAGGGGACAGTAACACTGAAGCTTTCTTT. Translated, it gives CSARGDSNTEAFF.

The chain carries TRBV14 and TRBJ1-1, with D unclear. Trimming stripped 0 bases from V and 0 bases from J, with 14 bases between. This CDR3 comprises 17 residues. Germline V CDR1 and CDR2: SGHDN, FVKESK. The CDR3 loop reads CASSQDRTVKMNTEAFF. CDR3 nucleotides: TGTGCCAGCAGCCAAGATCGTACAGTTAAGATGAACACTGAAGCTTTCTTT.